The 8 T cell receptor beta chains below all came from one sample that was sequenced in a study of TIL therapy for anti-PD-1-resistant metastatic lung cancer. The libraries were made with immunoSEQ v3. The table came from immunoSEQ multiplex PCR; TCRdb's copy has only in-frame clones and leaves some out. Here the sample spans tens of thousands of clones, 70% to 80% being singletons. Time point of the sample: pre-treatment sample, taken before nivolumab and TIL therapy. Sequencing used blood, obtained at baseline. The source is a woman aged 30 to 85 with non-small cell lung cancer.

Only a few counts were recorded for this clone. This chain uses TRBV6-6 with TRBJ1-2; D gene ambiguous. CDR1 is MNHNY and CDR2 is SVGAGI in the germline V gene (reference sequence). The CDR3 loop spans 13 amino acids. Trimming took off 5 bases at V and 4 bases at J, with 11 bases between the two ends. The CDR3: CASSPDIGYGYTF. CDR3 bases: TGTGCCAGCAGTCCCGACATAGGCTATGGCTACACCTTC.

The chain has TRBV4-1 and TRBJ2-7; TRBD2 matches 9 bases. CDR3 length equals 15 residues. The trim removed 0 bases at V and 2 bases at J, leaving 2 bases unmatched. Germline loops: CDR1 MGHRA, CDR2 YSYEKL. The DNA of the CDR3 is TGCGCCAGCAGCCAAGATCAGCGGGGGGCCTACGAGCAGTACTTC. The encoded protein is CASSQDQRGAYEQYF.

CDR3 amino acids: CASSTPGGGATEAFF. CDR3 bases: TGTGCCAGTAGTACCCCCGGGGGGGGCGCGACTGAAGCTTTCTTT. V is TRBV19 and J is TRBJ1-1; maybe TRBD1 (6 bases). The V and J ends lost 4 bases and 5 bases respectively, with 17 bases between them. CDR1 is LNHDA and CDR2 is SQIVND in the germline V gene (reference sequence). This CDR3 contains 15 residues.

CDR3: CSVGTGQPGYGYTF. DNA for the CDR3: TGCAGCGTCGGAACGGGACAGCCGGGCTATGGCTACACCTTC. This rearrangement joins TRBV29-1 to TRBJ1-2; 7 bases fit TRBD1. With V trimmed by 6 bases and J by 4 bases, 11 bases remained unmatched. This CDR3 is built from 14 residues. Germline V lookup: CDR1 SQVTM, CDR2 ANQGSEA.

This chain uses TRBV6-5 with TRBJ2-5; a weak D match, TRBD2 (6 bases). Germline values: CDR1 MNHEY, CDR2 SVGAGI. Trimming stripped 7 bases from V and 6 bases from J, with 21 bases between. The CDR3 extends over 15 amino acids. The CDR3 region is CASTPGVSLAKTQYF. In DNA form, the CDR3 reads TGTGCCAGCACCCCGGGGGTTAGTCTAGCTAAGACCCAGTACTTC.

This clone was recorded a few times. The genes are TRBV29-1 and TRBJ1-4; unclear D gene. V lost 1 base and J lost 8, with 5 bases in between. The CDR3 extends over 11 amino acids. Germline V CDR1 and CDR2: SQVTM, ANQGSEA. For the CDR3, the DNA is TGCAGCGTTGAAGTGGGGGAAAAACTGTTTTTT. Translation: CSVEVGEKLFF.

The chain joins TRBV9 to TRBJ2-5; 8 bases match TRBD1. The ends lost 3 bases at V and 5 bases at J; junction bases unmatched: 6. CDR1 is SGDLS and CDR2 is YYNGEE in the germline V gene. The CDR3 is 14 residues long. The DNA of the CDR3 is TGTGCCAGCAGCGCCCCAGGGGGCGCGGAGACCCAGTACTTC. This translates into CASSAPGGAETQYF.

This chain connects TRBV5-1 to TRBJ2-2; 7 bases are shared with TRBD1. After removal of 0 bases from V and 3 bases from J, the junction contained 2 bases not matched to a gene. The CDR3 spans 15 residues. The germline CDR1 and CDR2 sequences are SGHRS and YFSETQ. CDR3 sequence reads: CASSLVGGDTGELFF. The CDR3 bases are TGCGCCAGCAGCTTGGTAGGGGGCGACACCGGGGAGCTGTTTTTT.